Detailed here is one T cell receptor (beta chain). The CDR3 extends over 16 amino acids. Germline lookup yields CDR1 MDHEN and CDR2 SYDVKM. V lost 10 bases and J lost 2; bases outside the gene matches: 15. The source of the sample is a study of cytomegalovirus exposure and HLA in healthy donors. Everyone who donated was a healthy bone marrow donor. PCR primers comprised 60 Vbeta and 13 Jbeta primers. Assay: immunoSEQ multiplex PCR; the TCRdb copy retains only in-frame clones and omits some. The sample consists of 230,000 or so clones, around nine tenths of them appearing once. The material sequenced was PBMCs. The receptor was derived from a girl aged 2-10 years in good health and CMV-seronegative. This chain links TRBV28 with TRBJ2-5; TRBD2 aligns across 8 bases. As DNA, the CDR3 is TGTGCCACCCGGGAGGGGCGAACTAGCTCTCAAGAGACCCAGTACTTC. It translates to CATREGRTSSQETQYF.